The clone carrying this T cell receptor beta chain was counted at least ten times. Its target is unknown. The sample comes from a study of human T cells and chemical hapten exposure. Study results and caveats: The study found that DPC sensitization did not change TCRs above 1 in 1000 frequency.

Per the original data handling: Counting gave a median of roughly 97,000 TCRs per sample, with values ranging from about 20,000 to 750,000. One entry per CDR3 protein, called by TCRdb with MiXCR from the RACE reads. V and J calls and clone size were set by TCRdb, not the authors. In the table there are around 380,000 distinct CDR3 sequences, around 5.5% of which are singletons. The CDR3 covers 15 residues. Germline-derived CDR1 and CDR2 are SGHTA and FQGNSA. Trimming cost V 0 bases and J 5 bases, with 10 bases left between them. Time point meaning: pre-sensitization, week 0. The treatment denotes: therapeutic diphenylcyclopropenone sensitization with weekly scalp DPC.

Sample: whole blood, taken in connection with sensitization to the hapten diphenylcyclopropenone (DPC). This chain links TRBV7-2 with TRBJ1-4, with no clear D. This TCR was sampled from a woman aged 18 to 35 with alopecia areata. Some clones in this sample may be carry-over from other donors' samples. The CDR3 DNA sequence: TGTGCCAGCAGCTTAGCCCCAGGAACCAATGAAAAACTGTTTTTT. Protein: CASSLAPGTNEKLFF. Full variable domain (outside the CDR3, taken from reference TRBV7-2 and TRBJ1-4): GAGVSQSPSNKVTEKGKDVELRCDPISGHTALYWYRQSLGQGLEFLIYFQGNSAPDKSGLPSDRFSAERTGGSVSTLTIQRTQQEDSAVYLCASSLAPGTNEKLFFGSGTQLSVL.